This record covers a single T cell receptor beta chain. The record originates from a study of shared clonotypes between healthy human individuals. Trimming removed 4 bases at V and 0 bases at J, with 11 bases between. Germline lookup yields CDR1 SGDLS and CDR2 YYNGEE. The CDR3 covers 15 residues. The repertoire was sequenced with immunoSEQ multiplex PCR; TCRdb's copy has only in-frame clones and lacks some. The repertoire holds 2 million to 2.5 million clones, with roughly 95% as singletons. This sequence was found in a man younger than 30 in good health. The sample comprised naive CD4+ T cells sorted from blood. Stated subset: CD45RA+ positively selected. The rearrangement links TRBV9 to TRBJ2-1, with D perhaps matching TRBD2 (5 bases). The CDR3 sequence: CASSPRSGSYNEQFF. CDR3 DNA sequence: TGTGCCAGCAGCCCCCGAAGCGGCTCCTACAATGAGCAGTTCTTC.